This passage covers 29 T cell receptor beta chains from one sample sequenced in a study of early T cells in non-severe SARS-CoV-2 infection. TCRdb recomputed calls from the 5' RACE reads with MiXCR, one row per CDR3 protein. The sample holds 50,000 to 60,000 distinct CDR3 sequences, 6.5% to 7.5% seen once. The sequenced sample was whole blood, obtained at baseline. These receptors came from an adult who was a healthcare worker with PCR-confirmed SARS-CoV-2 infection or an uninfected control (not recorded which).

Many counts were recorded for this clonotype. This sequence joins TRBV20-1 and TRBJ1-2; TRBD1 matches 12 bases. This CDR3 is built from 15 residues. The trim removed 5 bases at V and 6 bases at J, leaving 10 bases unmatched. Germline V CDR1 and CDR2: DFQATT, SNEGSKA (reference sequence). CDR3 bases: TGCAGTGCTTGGAGATTAGGGACAGGGGGCAATGGCTACACCTTC. The encoded protein is CSAWRLGTGGNGYTF.

CDR3 coding DNA: TGTGCCAGCAGCTTAAGTGGGACAGGGGACTACGAGCAGTACTTC. Amino acid sequence: CASSLSGTGDYEQYF. The rearrangement links TRBV13 to TRBJ2-7; TRBD1 aligns across 10 bases. The CDR3 is made up of 15 amino acids. Per the germline V gene, CDR1 is PRHDT and CDR2 is FYEKMQ (reference sequence). The V and J ends lost 2 bases and 3 bases, in that order; junction bases with no gene match: 4.

This clonotype was picked up many times. V is TRBV10-3 and J is TRBJ2-1; 8 bases agree with TRBD2. The CDR3 runs 14 residues. The germline V gene has CDR1 ENHRY and CDR2 SYGVKD. The V and J ends lost 9 bases and 2 bases, in that order; junction bases with no gene match: 6. The CDR3 here is CAIGGAGAYNEQFF. CDR3 coding DNA: TGTGCCATTGGGGGAGCGGGGGCCTACAATGAGCAGTTCTTC.

Concerning this clonotype: This may stem from a read error, because a much larger clone lies one nucleotide away. The chain couples TRBV6-5 to TRBJ1-6; no definite D call. Germline V gene sequence: CDR1 MNHEY, CDR2 SVGAGI. Trimming took 10 bases from V and 8 from J, leaving 15 bases between them. This CDR3 spans 13 amino acids. The CDR3 region is CATGRIIDSPLHF. The CDR3 bases are TGTGCCACCGGACGCATTATCGATTCACCCCTCCACTTT.

The CDR3 coding sequence is TGCAGTGCTAGAGAAGAGTGGAGGAATCAGCCCCAGCATTTT. This translates into CSAREEWRNQPQHF. The chain carries TRBV20-1 and TRBJ1-5; no reliable D call. Trimming removed 0 bases at V and 4 bases at J, with 10 bases between. CDR3 length: 14 amino acids. From germline, CDR1 is DFQATT and CDR2 SNEGSKA (reference sequence).

Many counts were recorded for this clonotype. The CDR3 loop reads CSAPARGAMNTEAFF. The CDR3 region has the DNA TGCAGTGCCCCAGCGAGGGGCGCGATGAACACTGAAGCTTTCTTT. The gene calls are TRBV20-1 and TRBJ1-1; perhaps TRBD1 as D (5 bases). This CDR3 spans 15 amino acids. The germline CDR1 and CDR2 sequences are DFQATT and SNEGSKA (reference sequence). V lost 6 bases, J lost 0 bases, and 17 bases lay in between.

The CDR3 spells CSARGRRGTEAFF. As DNA, the CDR3 is TGCAGTGCCCGCGGGAGGCGAGGAACTGAAGCTTTCTTT. V usage is TRBV20-1 and J usage is TRBJ1-1; D ambiguous. V shed 6 bases and J shed 5 bases, with 16 bases lying between them. Germline V gene sequence: CDR1 DFQATT, CDR2 SNEGSKA (reference sequence). The CDR3 totals 13 residues.

This clonotype was seen many times. This chain joins TRBV12-3 or TRBV12-4 and TRBJ2-1; D is unresolved. The CDR3 covers 13 residues. Trimming shortened V by 7 bases and J by 0 bases, and 7 bases separated the two germline ends. CDR3 protein: CASNSYSYNEQFF. In DNA, the CDR3 is TGTGCCAGCAACAGTTACTCCTACAATGAGCAGTTCTTC.

This clonotype showed up just a few times. The CDR3 DNA reads as TGTGCCAGCAGTTTATTGGAGGCGTATAATTCACCCCTCCACTTT. Amino acids: CASSLLEAYNSPLHF. This chain joins TRBV12-3 or TRBV12-4 and TRBJ1-6; no reliable D call. There are 15 residues in the CDR3. Trimming cost V 2 bases and J 4 bases, with 9 bases left between them.

The table lists this clonotype with many counts. This chain connects TRBV28 to TRBJ1-2, with no clear D. This CDR3 has 13 residues. Germline V gene sequence: CDR1 MDHEN, CDR2 SYDVKM. The V end was cut by 8 bases, the J end by 4 bases, with 14 bases between. The CDR3 bases are TGTGCCAGCGGACCCCCAGAGGGCTATGGCTACACCTTC. Amino acid sequence: CASGPPEGYGYTF.

This clonotype was seen ten or more times. The gene calls are TRBV7-2 and TRBJ2-2, with 7 bases identical to TRBD2. J gave up 1 base and V 4 bases, and 6 bases lay outside the gene matches. Germline-derived CDR1 and CDR2 are SGHTA and FQGNSA. This CDR3 region has 16 residues. CDR3 in DNA: TGTGCCAGCAGCTCGTCCGGGACTAAGAACACCGGGGAGCTGTTTTTT. Its translation: CASSSSGTKNTGELFF.

This clonotype was counted ten times or more. The rearrangement uses TRBV4-3 and TRBJ1-4, with 7 bases identical to TRBD1. The CDR3 is made up of 16 amino acids. Germline V lookup: CDR1 LGHNA, CDR2 YSLEER. Trimming at V came to 0 bases and at J to 3 bases, leaving 4 bases not matched to a gene. The CDR3 coding sequence is TGCGCCAGCAGCCAAGATCGACAGGGCGCTAATGAAAAACTGTTTTTT. Translating gives CASSQDRQGANEKLFF.

The table lists this clonotype with a few counts. The rearrangement links TRBV6-5 to TRBJ1-5; unclear D gene. The germline CDR1 and CDR2 sequences are MNHEY and SVGAGI. This CDR3 has 13 amino acids. V was cut by 4 bases and J by 2 bases, with 6 bases left in between. CDR3 DNA: TGTGCCAGCAGTTTACCGGGCAATCAGCCCCAGCATTTT. Translating it yields CASSLPGNQPQHF.

This clonotype has a count of ten or more. The chain links TRBV11-3 to TRBJ2-1; the D gene is possibly TRBD2 (6 bases). The CDR3 is 15 amino acids. Per germline, CDR1 SGHNT and CDR2 YENEEA. Trimming took 1 base from V and 7 from J, leaving 14 bases between them. The CDR3 DNA follows: TGTGCCAGCAGCTTAGGCGGGGCATCCTGGAATGAGCAGTTCTTC. It codes for CASSLGGASWNEQFF.

This clonotype turned up a few times. The CDR3 bases are TGTGCCAACGAAGGAGGGACAGACCAAGAGACCCAGTACTTC. Translating it yields CANEGGTDQETQYF. This sequence joins TRBV28 and TRBJ2-5; D may be TRBD1 (7 bases). The V end lost 10 bases, the J end lost 0 bases, and 15 bases lay between the germline ends. The CDR3 covers 14 residues. In germline, CDR1 is MDHEN, CDR2 SYDVKM.

This clonotype was picked up many times. J is TRBJ2-1 and V is TRBV29-1, with 9 bases identical to TRBD1. With V trimmed by 5 bases and J by 6 bases, 8 bases remained unmatched. The CDR3 spans 14 residues. Germline loops: CDR1 SQVTM, CDR2 ANQGSEA. The CDR3 loop is CSVLRDRDSNEQFF. The CDR3 nucleotides are TGCAGCGTTCTCCGGGACAGGGATTCCAATGAGCAGTTCTTC.

There are many counts of this clonotype. The V gene is TRBV28, the J gene TRBJ2-7, with no clear D. V lost 3 bases, J lost 4 bases, and 13 bases lay in between. CDR1 is MDHEN, CDR2 SYDVKM, per germline. The CDR3 length is 14 residues. The CDR3 loop reads CASSLPRRAYEQYF. As DNA, the CDR3 is TGTGCCAGCAGTTTGCCCCGCCGGGCTTACGAGCAGTACTTC.

At least ten counts were recorded for this clonotype. The J gene is TRBJ1-1, the V gene TRBV7-2, with D possibly TRBD1 on 6 matching bases. Germline CDR1 reads SGHTA; CDR2 reads FQGNSA. The V end lost 0 bases, the J end lost 8 bases, and 13 bases lay between the germline ends. The CDR3 sequence is 14 residues long. The CDR3 DNA sequence: TGTGCCAGCAGCTTAGCGCTGGGACACATAGAAGCTTTCTTT. Translating it yields CASSLALGHIEAFF. Full variable domain (rest looked up from reference TRBV7-2 and TRBJ1-1): GAGVSQSPSNKVTEKGKDVELRCDPISGHTALYWYRQSLGQGLEFLIYFQGNSAPDKSGLPSDRFSAERTGGSVSTLTIQRTQQEDSAVYLCASSLALGHIEAFFGQGTRLTVV.

This clonotype was counted many times. The chain links TRBV6-1 to TRBJ2-4; possibly TRBD1 for D (6 bases). Trimming stripped 6 bases from V and 4 bases from J, with 16 bases between. This CDR3 is built from 15 residues. CDR1 is MNHNS and CDR2 is SASEGT in the germline V gene. This CDR3 reads CASSPDPGAKNIQYF. DNA of the CDR3: TGTGCCAGCAGCCCGGACCCAGGGGCTAAAAACATTCAGTACTTC.

This clonotype was detected ten times or more. The CDR3 sequence is CSARGGRSTDTQYF. The CDR3 nucleotides read TGCAGTGCTAGAGGGGGGCGTTCCACAGATACGCAGTATTTT. The rearrangement links TRBV20-1 to TRBJ2-3, with a tentative D call TRBD1 (6 bases). Trimming pared 1 base from V and 2 bases from J, leaving 10 bases between. This CDR3 comprises 14 residues. Germline V lookup: CDR1 DFQATT, CDR2 SNEGSKA (reference sequence).

There are a few counts of this clonotype. The chain couples TRBV20-1 to TRBJ1-1; possible D gene TRBD1, 5 bases. Germline V CDR1 and CDR2: DFQATT, SNEGSKA (reference sequence). The CDR3 has 12 residues. The ends were cut back, 3 bases at V and 4 bases at J, with 9 bases in the middle. CDR3 sequence reads: CSASLGGTEAFF. DNA of the CDR3: TGCAGTGCTAGTCTGGGGGGCACTGAAGCTTTCTTT.

Turning to this clonotype: A much larger clone differs by one base, so this may be a read error. The chain has TRBV7-9 and TRBJ2-5, with unresolved D. Between the trimmed V and J ends, which lost 0 bases and 4 bases, there was a span of 0 bases. The CDR3 is 11 amino acids. CDR1 SEHNR and CDR2 FQNEAQ come from the germline V gene (reference sequence). The CDR3, as DNA: TGTGCCAGCAGCTTAGCAGAGACCCAGTACTTC. This translates into CASSLAETQYF. The whole variable domain, filled in from reference TRBV7-9 and TRBJ2-5, reads DTGVSQNPRHKITKRGQNVTFRCDPISEHNRLYWYRQTLGQGPEFLTYFQNEAQLEKSRLLSDRFSAERPKGSFSTLEIQRTEQGDSAMYLCASSLAETQYFGPGTRLLVL.

The table lists this clonotype with many counts. The chain links TRBV19 to TRBJ1-6; the D is unclear. CDR1 is LNHDA and CDR2 is SQIVND in the germline V gene (reference sequence). The V end lost 3 bases, the J end lost 12 bases, and 9 bases lay between the germline ends. The CDR3 length is 12 residues. CDR3: CASSINRGPLHF. CDR3 bases: TGTGCCAGTAGTATCAACCGGGGACCCCTCCACTTT.

This clonotype was picked up one time. A single base separates this from a much larger clone, so it may be a read error. The gene calls are TRBV5-1 and TRBJ2-6; TRBD1 matches 7 bases. CDR3 length equals 17 residues. Looked up from germline, CDR1 is SGHRS and CDR2 is YFSETQ. The CDR3 is CASSLLGQSSGDNVLTF. The CDR3 DNA reads as TGCGCCAGCAGCTTGTTGGGACAGAGCTCTGGGGACAACGTCCTGACTTTC. The complete variable domain, with remaining parts taken from reference TRBV5-1 and TRBJ2-6, reads KAGVTQTPRYLIKTRGQQVTLSCSPISGHRSVSWYQQTPGQGLQFLFEYFSETQRNKGNFPGRFSGRQFSNSRSEMNVSTLELGDSALYLCASSLLGQSSGDNVLTFGAGSRLTVL.

This clonotype was seen more than once but under ten times. The rearrangement links TRBV5-1 to TRBJ2-5; TRBD1 matches at 9 bases. Germline CDR1 reads SGHRS; CDR2 reads YFSETQ. The CDR3 is made up of 16 amino acids. The ends lost 4 bases at V and 0 bases at J; junction bases unmatched: 7. The CDR3 coding sequence is TGCGCCAGCAGCGCCGGGACAGGGTCGAACCAAGAGACCCAGTACTTC. Its translation: CASSAGTGSNQETQYF. The full variable domain, in which reference TRBV5-1 and TRBJ2-5 provide the parts outside the CDR3, is KAGVTQTPRYLIKTRGQQVTLSCSPISGHRSVSWYQQTPGQGLQFLFEYFSETQRNKGNFPGRFSGRQFSNSRSEMNVSTLELGDSALYLCASSAGTGSNQETQYFGPGTRLLVL.

This clonotype was counted at least ten times. The chain is built from TRBV14 and TRBJ1-1; no definite D call. This CDR3 has 16 amino acids. V was shortened by 2 bases and J by 3 bases, with 16 bases between the two germline ends. Germline CDR1 and CDR2: SGHDN and FVKESK. DNA for the CDR3: TGTGCCAGCAGCCAATTGGGTGCGGGATGGCACACTGAAGCTTTCTTT. It codes for CASSQLGAGWHTEAFF. The full variable domain, completed using reference TRBV14 and TRBJ1-1, is EAGVTQFPSHSVIEKGQTVTLRCDPISGHDNLYWYRRVMGKEIKFLLHFVKESKQDESGMPNNRFLAERTGGTYSTLKVQPAELEDSGVYFCASSQLGAGWHTEAFFGQGTRLTVV.

This clonotype was observed many times. The chain recombines TRBV30 with TRBJ1-5; 7 bases align to TRBD1. CDR3 length: 14 residues. The V segment lost 0 bases and the J segment 4 bases; nucleotides outside the gene matches: 3. Germline CDR1 is GTSNPN and CDR2 is SVGIG (reference sequence). The CDR3 nucleotides are TGTGCCTGGAGTGTAACGACAGGGAATCAGCCCCAGCATTTT. Amino acid sequence: CAWSVTTGNQPQHF.

At least ten counts were recorded for this clonotype. The rearrangement uses TRBV9 and TRBJ2-5; D is unresolved. CDR1 is SGDLS, CDR2 YYNGEE, per germline. CDR3 length: 15 amino acids. Trimming shortened V by 4 bases and J by 7 bases, and 20 bases separated the two germline ends. The DNA for the CDR3 is TGTGCCAGCAGCCCCGCGAAGAGCTCCAGTGGGACCCAGTACTTC. Translated: CASSPAKSSSGTQYF.

In its sample, this clonotype was seen many times. The chain links TRBV7-9 to TRBJ1-4; unclear D gene. Deletions cut 2 bases from V and 7 bases from J, with 5 bases between. Germline V gene lookup returns CDR1 SEHNR and CDR2 FQNEAQ (reference sequence). This CDR3 is 12 amino acids long. The CDR3 bases are TGTGCCAGCAGCTTAAAAGGTGAAAAACTGTTTTTT. Translating it yields CASSLKGEKLFF.